These T cell receptor beta chains were read from a single sample in a study of T-cell memory formation after mild COVID-19. TCRdb reprocessed the 5' RACE reads with MiXCR, giving one entry per CDR3 protein. The sample consists of roughly 190,000 distinct CDR3 sequences, roughly 27% of them appearing once. The material sequenced was PBMCs or a T cell subset sorted from them (not recorded which). The receptors here all came from an adult woman who had mild COVID-19 (a few samples of this study predate the infection). Cell type and time point are not known. The CDR3 runs from the conserved cysteine through the conserved F or W. Fields, in order: CDR3 DNA, CDR3 protein, J gene, clone size, D gene, V gene. A D gene is named only where the DNA matches it firmly. Size tells how often a clone was seen (once, few, many) or the class of an expanded clone, and some rows leave it out.

TGTGCCAGCAGCTTTCGGGACACCTCGTACGAGCAGTACTTC,CASSFRDTSYEQYF,TRBJ2-7,-,-,TRBV7-9
TGCGCCAGCAGCTTGGTAGGGACAGGGGGCGCGGACACTGAAGCTTTCTTT,CASSLVGTGGADTEAFF,TRBJ1-1,few,TRBD1,TRBV5-1
TGCAGTGCTAGGCGACTAGACTACGAGCAGTACTTC,CSARRLDYEQYF,TRBJ2-7,few,-,TRBV20-1
TGTGCCAGCAGCGTAACGGGGGCGGGGGCGGTGGATACGCAGTATTTT,CASSVTGAGAVDTQYF,TRBJ2-3,-,-,TRBV9
TGTGCCAGCAGCCCTCGGGCGCGCGGGGTAACACTTGAAAGCTCCTACGAGCAGTACTTC,CASSPRARGVTLESSYEQYF,TRBJ2-7,-,-,TRBV7-8
TGCGCCAGCAGCGTTCGCCCGGGACAGGGAAACGCAGATACGCAGTATTTT,CASSVRPGQGNADTQYF,TRBJ2-3,-,TRBD1,TRBV5-1
TGTGCGTCCCTAAAGGCAATGGGAGAGACCCAGTACTTC,CASLKAMGETQYF,TRBJ2-5,few,-,TRBV19
TGCGCCAGCAGCCGGAGCCGGGACAGGGTCTCCTACGAGCAGTACTTC,CASSRSRDRVSYEQYF,TRBJ2-7,many,TRBD1,TRBV4-3
TGTGCCAGCAGTGAATGGTGGGCAGGGCGAACCTACGAGCAGTACTTC,CASSEWWAGRTYEQYF,TRBJ2-7,-,-,TRBV6-1
TGCAGCGTTGAAGCGGGGGCCTCGAACACCGGGGAGCTGTTTTTT,CSVEAGASNTGELFF,TRBJ2-2,few,-,TRBV29-1
TGTGCCAGCAGTTCCGAGATCGGGACTAGCGGGAGGCCTTACACAGATACGCAGTATTTT,CASSSEIGTSGRPYTDTQYF,TRBJ2-3,-,TRBD2,TRBV7-9
TGTGCCAGCAGCTTAGGCGGGGAACCGTACAATGAGCAGTTCTTC,CASSLGGEPYNEQFF,TRBJ2-1,-,-,TRBV11-2
TGTGCCAGCAGTTACTCGGTGCAGGCCCCCCATGAAAAACTGTTTTTT,CASSYSVQAPHEKLFF,TRBJ1-4,few,-,TRBV6-6
TGCGCCAGCAGCTACAGCGGTTCAGATACGCAGTATTTT,CASSYSGSDTQYF,TRBJ2-3,-,-,TRBV5-1
TGCAGTGTTGGGACTAGCGGGAGACCTGGTACGCAGTATTTT,CSVGTSGRPGTQYF,TRBJ2-3,few,TRBD2,TRBV20-1
TGCGCCAGCAGCTGGCCTAGGATCTACAATGAGCAGTTCTTC,CASSWPRIYNEQFF,TRBJ2-1,-,-,TRBV5-1
TGCGCCAGCAGCCCCGGACAGGGCTCCACAGATACGCAGTATTTT,CASSPGQGSTDTQYF,TRBJ2-3,-,TRBD1,TRBV5-1
TGTGCCAGCAGTTACGTTAGCGGGAGAGGAAAATCCTACGAGCAGTACTTC,CASSYVSGRGKSYEQYF,TRBJ2-7,-,TRBD2,TRBV6-2/TRBV6-3
TGTGCCAGCAGCCCTACCGGGACAGCAAATGAGCAGTTCTTC,CASSPTGTANEQFF,TRBJ2-1,few,TRBD1,TRBV9
TGCGCCAGCAGCTTCTACGAGTACTCTGCTGAAGCTTTCTTT,CASSFYEYSAEAFF,TRBJ1-1,few,-,TRBV5-1
TGTGCCAGCAGTGCGGGACAGGGGGCAGGGAGCAATCAGCCCCAGCATTTT,CASSAGQGAGSNQPQHF,TRBJ1-5,few,TRBD1,TRBV2
TGTGCCAGCAGCTTATCGGGTGGCACTGAAGCTTTCTTT,CASSLSGGTEAFF,TRBJ1-1,few,-,TRBV7-3
TGTGCCAGCAGCGTTTCAGGGACAGCAGGCGGTCAGCCCCAGCATTTT,CASSVSGTAGGQPQHF,TRBJ1-5,few,TRBD1,TRBV7-9
TGTGCCAGCAGACGACCGGGTAGGACCGGGGAGCTGTTTTTT,CASRRPGRTGELFF,TRBJ2-2,few,-,TRBV25-1
TGTGCCAGCAAACAAAGTCCGCAACCTAATCAGCCCCAGCATTTT,CASKQSPQPNQPQHF,TRBJ1-5,-,-,TRBV12-3/TRBV12-4
TGTGCCATCAGTGAACTGGGTGACAATCAGCCCCAGCATTTT,CAISELGDNQPQHF,TRBJ1-5,few,-,TRBV10-3